This T cell receptor beta chain was found in a study of graft-versus-host responses after intestinal transplantation. Study-level findings and limits: There was an association between peak levels of circulating GvH clones and early post-transplant HvG declines.

Clones were read by immunoSEQ multiplex PCR, and TCRdb kept only the in-frame ones, dropping some. This sample has tens of thousands of clones, with around 95% found just once. Concerning this clone itself: Its matching antigen is unknown.

The sequences come from PBMCs, collected 16 days after intestinal transplant. This receptor was identified in a human patient who received an intestinal transplant, so some T cells may come from the graft donor.

The CDR3 DNA reads as TGTGCCAGCACCAAAACAGGGGTCACCTACGAGCAGTACTTC. Translation gives CASTKTGVTYEQYF. This chain links TRBV5-8 with TRBJ2-7, with 7 bases lining up with TRBD1. There are 14 residues in the CDR3. Trimming cost V 6 bases and J 2 bases; bases outside gene matches: 8. Germline V gives CDR1 SGHTS, CDR2 YDEGEE.